A selection of T cell receptor beta chains follows, all from one sample in a study of cytotoxic CD8 clonotypes in ibrutinib-treated CLL. TCRdb's copy holds only in-frame clones and misses some; the assay was immunoSEQ multiplex PCR. The table has about 160,000 clones, more than 80% seen once. The source material was PBMCs, sampled after 24 months of ibrutinib treatment. All receptors come from a human donor with chronic lymphocytic leukemia. The CDR3 runs from the conserved cysteine through the conserved F or W. Fields, in order: CDR3 protein, CDR3 DNA, D gene, clone size, V gene, J gene. A D gene is named only where the DNA matches it firmly. Rows give clone size only sometimes, using once, few, many, or a class for an expanded clone.

CASRTHPTSGRGGNEQFF	TGTGCCAGCAGAACCCATCCGACTAGCGGGAGGGGGGGTAATGAGCAGTTCTTC	TRBD2	NA	TRBV7-9	TRBJ2-1
CASSFRGPTEAFF	TGTGCCAGCAGCTTCCGGGGGCCAACTGAAGCTTTCTTT	NA	NA	TRBV5-4	TRBJ1-1
CAWSPGGGPNEKLFF	TGTGCCTGGAGTCCCGGGGGGGGGCCTAATGAAAAACTGTTTTTT	NA	few	TRBV30	TRBJ1-4
CAWSQGSYEQYF	TGTGCCTGGAGTCAAGGGTCGTACGAGCAGTACTTC	NA	NA	TRBV30	TRBJ2-7
CASSLGPGANYGYTF	TGCGCCAGCAGCTTGGGCCCAGGGGCTAACTATGGCTACACCTTC	NA	NA	TRBV5-1	TRBJ1-2
CASSFISETQYF	TGTGCCAGCAGTTTCATCTCCGAGACCCAGTACTTC	NA	NA	TRBV27	TRBJ2-5
CASSKNTEAFF	TGTGCCAGCAGCAAAAACACTGAAGCTTTCTTT	NA	NA	TRBV11-1	TRBJ1-1
CASSLVRYNSPLHF	TGTGCCAGCAGCTTGGTCAGGTACAATTCACCCCTCCACTTT	NA	NA	TRBV5-6	TRBJ1-6
CASSPRRGSYNEQFF	TGTGCCAGCAGCCCAAGGAGGGGCTCCTACAATGAGCAGTTCTTC	NA	NA	TRBV7-3	TRBJ2-1
CASSFSYSSYEQYF	TGTGCCAGCAGCTTCTCCTATAGCTCCTACGAGCAGTACTTC	NA	NA	TRBV7-6	TRBJ2-7
CASSQDRDRSTGELFF	TGTGCCAGCAGCCAAGATCGGGACAGATCCACCGGGGAGCTGTTTTTT	TRBD1	few	TRBV4-2	TRBJ2-2
CASTGQGGIQPQHF	TGTGCCAGCACGGGACAGGGGGGAATACAGCCCCAGCATTTT	NA	NA	TRBV21-1	TRBJ1-5
CASSVGQGSPFRNF	NA	NA	NA	TRBV7-9	TRBJ2-5
CASSLAGTTNTEAFF	TGTGCCAGCAGCCTGGCAGGGACGACGAACACTGAAGCTTTCTTT	NA	once	TRBV7-3	TRBJ1-1
CASTPRGVSNQPQHF	TGTGCCAGTACCCCAAGGGGGGTTAGCAATCAGCCCCAGCATTTT	NA	NA	TRBV19	TRBJ1-5
CASSSPVGGTDTQYF	TGTGCCAGCAGCTCCCCCGTCGGGGGCACAGATACGCAGTATTTT	NA	NA	TRBV7-9	TRBJ2-3